Below are 8 T cell receptor beta chains sequenced from a single sample in a study of T cells after yellow fever vaccination (dated by TCRdb to between 2017 and 2020). This specimen's treatment or condition label, interpreted: live attenuated yellow fever vaccine strain. The receptor library was made with 5' RACE. Reads for this sample came from an Illumina HiSeq 2500. The raw public data were reprocessed by TCRdb itself: fastp quality trimming at Q25, MiXCR clonotype calling, in-frame beta chains only. Under each unique CDR3 protein, matching rows form one entry showing the most common genes and DNA. In all, the sample holds hundreds of thousands of distinct CDR3 sequences, and more than 8.5% of those were seen once. About a sixth of the sample goes to the ten largest clones. Sequences were derived from PBMCs, sampled on the day of the first yellow fever vaccination. All receptors derive from a man between 18 and 35 years old who received the YFV17D yellow fever vaccine.

The V gene is TRBV7-3, the J gene TRBJ2-3; the D is unclear. Between the trimmed V and J ends, which lost 5 bases and 4 bases, there was a span of 10 bases. This CDR3 contains 13 residues. The germline CDR1 and CDR2 sequences are SGHTA and FQGTGA. The CDR3 DNA reads TGTGCCAGCAGCCCATCCAGGTCAGATACGCAGTATTTT. This sequence encodes CASSPSRSDTQYF.

The V and J genes are TRBV7-9 and TRBJ2-1; 7 bases match TRBD2. V was pared by 5 bases and J by 3 bases, with 4 bases of the junction left unmatched. This CDR3 has 14 residues. CDR1 is SEHNR and CDR2 is FQNEAQ in the germline V gene (reference sequence). CDR3 residues: CASSPGLGYNEQFF. DNA of the CDR3: TGTGCCAGCAGCCCAGGACTAGGCTACAATGAGCAGTTCTTC.

The count of this clonotype is one. CDR3 residues: CASRSGTARETQYF. CDR3 DNA: TGTGCCAGCAGATCGGGGACAGCTAGGGAGACCCAGTACTTC. The chain employs TRBV12-3 or TRBV12-4 and TRBJ2-5, with TRBD1 matching over 7 bases. The CDR3 has 14 amino acids. The J segment lost 5 bases and the V segment lost 6 bases, leaving 9 bases of the junction unmatched.

This clonotype was detected only a few times. The chain links TRBV12-3 or TRBV12-4 to TRBJ2-5; 7 bases agree with TRBD2. V trimming: 3 bases; J trimming: 5 bases; junction bases outside the gene matches: 6. The CDR3 totals 14 residues. CDR3 region: CASSLSSGRETQYF. CDR3 coding DNA: TGTGCCAGCAGTTTGTCTAGCGGCCGTGAGACCCAGTACTTC.

This clonotype was recorded many times. The V and J genes are TRBV12-3 or TRBV12-4 and TRBJ2-1; tentatively, D is TRBD2 (6 bases). The CDR3 runs 15 residues. Trimming stripped 8 bases from V and 3 bases from J, with 17 bases between. CDR3 protein: CASVLGRRGYNEQFF. CDR3 coding DNA: TGTGCCAGCGTCCTCGGTCGGCGGGGCTACAATGAGCAGTTCTTC.

This clonotype occurred a few times. V is TRBV4-2 and J is TRBJ1-5; no clear D gene. CDR3 length equals 14 residues. Germline lookup yields CDR1 LGHNA and CDR2 YNFKEQ. Trimming stripped 5 bases from V and 5 bases from J, with 13 bases between. The CDR3, as DNA: TGTGCCAGCAGCTACGACACCTCCTATCAGCCCCAGCATTTT. Amino acids: CASSYDTSYQPQHF.

This clonotype was seen a handful of times. The chain uses TRBV19 and TRBJ1-2, with 8 positions matching TRBD1. This CDR3 region has 16 residues. V shed 9 bases, J shed 0 bases, and the junction held 12 bases outside the gene matches. The germline gives CDR1 LNHDA, CDR2 SQIVND (reference sequence). Written as DNA, the CDR3 is TGTGCCAGCCAGCGGGGACAGGCTTCAGCTAACTATGGCTACACCTTC. Translating gives CASQRGQASANYGYTF.

The V and J genes are TRBV27 and TRBJ2-5, with TRBD1 identical over 9 bases. Looked up from germline, CDR1 is MNHEY and CDR2 is SMNVEV (reference sequence). The CDR3 loop spans 15 amino acids. V was pared by 5 bases and J by 4 bases, with 8 bases of the junction left unmatched. Here the CDR3 reads CASSKSQGAAETQYF. CDR3 coding DNA: TGTGCCAGCAGTAAATCACAGGGGGCGGCAGAGACCCAGTACTTC.